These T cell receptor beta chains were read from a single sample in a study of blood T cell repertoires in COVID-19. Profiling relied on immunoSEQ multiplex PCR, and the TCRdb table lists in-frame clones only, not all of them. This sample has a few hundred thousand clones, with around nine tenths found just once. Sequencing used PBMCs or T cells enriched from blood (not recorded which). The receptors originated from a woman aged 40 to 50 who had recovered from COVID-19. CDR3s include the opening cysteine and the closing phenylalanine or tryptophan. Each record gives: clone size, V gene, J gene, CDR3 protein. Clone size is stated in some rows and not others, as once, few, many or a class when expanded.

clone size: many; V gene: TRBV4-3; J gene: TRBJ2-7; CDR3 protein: CASSRLTGLGSYEQYF
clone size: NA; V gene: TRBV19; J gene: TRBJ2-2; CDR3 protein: CASSSGQGARGTGELFF
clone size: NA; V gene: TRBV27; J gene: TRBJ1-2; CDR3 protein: CASSPPTGYGYTF
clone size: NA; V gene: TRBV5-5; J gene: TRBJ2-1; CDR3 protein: CASSRIQGVFYNEQFF
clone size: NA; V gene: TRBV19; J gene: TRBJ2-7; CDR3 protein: CASTSGTSSYEQYF
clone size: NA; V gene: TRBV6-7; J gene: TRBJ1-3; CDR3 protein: CASTNNRFRSGNTIYF
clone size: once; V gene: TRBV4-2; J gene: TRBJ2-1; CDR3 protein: CASSQERLAGAYNEQFF
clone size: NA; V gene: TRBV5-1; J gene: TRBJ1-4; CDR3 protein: CASSLVPAGTGLNEKLFF
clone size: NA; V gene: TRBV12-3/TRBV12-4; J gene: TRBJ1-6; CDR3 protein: CASSFSGSPLHF
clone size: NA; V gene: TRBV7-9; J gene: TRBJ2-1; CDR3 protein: CASSLVNEQFF
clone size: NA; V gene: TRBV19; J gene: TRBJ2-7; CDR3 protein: CASSTYRGLDEQYF
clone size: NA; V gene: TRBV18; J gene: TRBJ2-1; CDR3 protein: CASSSSMSNEQFF
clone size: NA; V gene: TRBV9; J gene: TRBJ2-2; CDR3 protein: CASSVSGFNANTGELFF
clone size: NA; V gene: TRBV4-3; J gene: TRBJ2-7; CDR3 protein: CASSQANRELYEQYF
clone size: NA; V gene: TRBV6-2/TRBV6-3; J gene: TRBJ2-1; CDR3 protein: CASTYHWGAGGPHNEQFF
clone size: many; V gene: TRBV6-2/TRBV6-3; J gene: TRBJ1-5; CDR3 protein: CASSYWGLHQPQHF
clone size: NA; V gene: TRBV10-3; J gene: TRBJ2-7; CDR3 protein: CAISEGTRGEQYF
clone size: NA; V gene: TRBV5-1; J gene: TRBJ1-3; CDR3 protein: CASSLERSSGNTIYF
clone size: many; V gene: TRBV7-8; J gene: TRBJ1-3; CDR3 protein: CASSLDSTGNTIYF
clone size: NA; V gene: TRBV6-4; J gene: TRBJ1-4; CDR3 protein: CASSEGKGTGGEKLFF
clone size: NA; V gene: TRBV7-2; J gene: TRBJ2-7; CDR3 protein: CASSSPGTSYEQYF
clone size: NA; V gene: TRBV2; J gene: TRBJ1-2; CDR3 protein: CASSRPPTRDRGYGYTF
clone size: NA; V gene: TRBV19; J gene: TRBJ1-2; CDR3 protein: CASSPTGVGGYTF
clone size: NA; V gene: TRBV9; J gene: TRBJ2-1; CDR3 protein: CASSALAGLYNEQFF
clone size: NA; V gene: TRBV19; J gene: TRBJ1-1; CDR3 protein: CASSIDVGTGEAFF
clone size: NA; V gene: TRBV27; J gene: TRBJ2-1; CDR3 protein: CASSLRHYNEQFF
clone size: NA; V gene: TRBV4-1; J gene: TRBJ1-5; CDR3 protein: CASSQGDRGFNQPQHF
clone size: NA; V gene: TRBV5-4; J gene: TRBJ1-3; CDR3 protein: CARKTVRGNTIYF
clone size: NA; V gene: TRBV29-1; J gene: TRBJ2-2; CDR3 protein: CSVEPLQGANTGELFF
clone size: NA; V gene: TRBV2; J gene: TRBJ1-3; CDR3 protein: CASRFGGNTIYF
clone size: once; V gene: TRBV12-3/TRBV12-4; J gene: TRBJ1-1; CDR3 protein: CASSTDTEAFF
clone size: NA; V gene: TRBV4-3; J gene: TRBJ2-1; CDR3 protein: CASSQDLGGGPNEQFF
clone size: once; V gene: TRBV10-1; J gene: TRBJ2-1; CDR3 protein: CASSLPCLRGRAHNEQFF
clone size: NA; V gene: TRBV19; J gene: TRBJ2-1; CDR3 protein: CASSIVAGSNEQFF
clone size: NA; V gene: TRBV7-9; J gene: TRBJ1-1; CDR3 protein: CASKTEGVLEAFF
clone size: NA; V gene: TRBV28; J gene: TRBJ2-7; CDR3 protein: CASTEGQRYEQYF
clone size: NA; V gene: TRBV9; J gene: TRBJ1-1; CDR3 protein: CASSVEAPNTEAFF
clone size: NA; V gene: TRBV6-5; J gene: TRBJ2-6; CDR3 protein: CASSFDSSGANVLTF
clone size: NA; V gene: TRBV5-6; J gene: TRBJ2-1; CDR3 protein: CASSTLDRRHEQFF
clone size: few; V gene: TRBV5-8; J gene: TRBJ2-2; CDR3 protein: CASRIRQLNTGELFF
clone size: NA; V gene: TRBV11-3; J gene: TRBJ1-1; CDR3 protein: CASSPGQGAITEAFF
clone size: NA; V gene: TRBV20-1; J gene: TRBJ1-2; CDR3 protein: CSARTSYGYTF
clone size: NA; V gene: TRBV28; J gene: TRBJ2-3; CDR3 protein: CASSSDRISTDTQYF
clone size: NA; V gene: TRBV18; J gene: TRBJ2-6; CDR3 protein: CASSPSSPGANVLTF